This T cell receptor beta chain was recovered during a study of OX40 agonist ivuxolimab in advanced cancers. The CDR3 consists of 15 residues. V was trimmed by 0 bases and J by 2 bases, leaving 10 bases between them. CDR1 is KGHSH and CDR2 is LQKENI in the germline V gene. Generated by immunoSEQ multiplex PCR, the TCRdb table keeps only in-frame clones and is missing some. The table shows approximately 94,000 clones, with about 91% occurring only once. The TCR comes from an adult with an advanced solid tumor such as melanoma, head and neck, liver or kidney cancer. The sequencing used CD4+ or CD8+ T cells sorted from blood, collected in a trial of the OX40 agonist ivuxolimab. This chain uses TRBV18 with TRBJ2-5, with D perhaps matching TRBD1 (6 bases). The DNA for the CDR3 is TGTGCCAGCTCACCACCGGGACAACGACAAGAGACCCAGTACTTC. Translation gives CASSPPGQRQETQYF.